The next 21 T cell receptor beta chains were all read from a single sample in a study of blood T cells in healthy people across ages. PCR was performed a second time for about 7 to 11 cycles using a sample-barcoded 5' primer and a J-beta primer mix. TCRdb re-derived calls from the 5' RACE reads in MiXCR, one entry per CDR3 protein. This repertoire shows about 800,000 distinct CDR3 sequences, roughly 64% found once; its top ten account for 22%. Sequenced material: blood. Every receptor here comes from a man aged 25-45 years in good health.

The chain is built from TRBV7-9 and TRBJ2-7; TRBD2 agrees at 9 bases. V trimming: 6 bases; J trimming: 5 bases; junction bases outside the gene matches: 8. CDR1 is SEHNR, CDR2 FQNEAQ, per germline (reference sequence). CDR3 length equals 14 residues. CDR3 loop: CASSPASGVNEQYF. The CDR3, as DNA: TGTGCCAGCAGTCCGGCTAGCGGGGTCAACGAGCAGTACTTC.

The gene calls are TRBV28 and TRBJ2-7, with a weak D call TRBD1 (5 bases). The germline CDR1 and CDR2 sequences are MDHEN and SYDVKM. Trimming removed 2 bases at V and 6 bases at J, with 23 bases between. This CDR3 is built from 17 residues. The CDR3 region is CASSLIAGKIPPSEQYF. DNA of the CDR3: TGTGCCAGCAGTTTAATTGCAGGGAAAATTCCGCCCTCCGAGCAGTACTTC.

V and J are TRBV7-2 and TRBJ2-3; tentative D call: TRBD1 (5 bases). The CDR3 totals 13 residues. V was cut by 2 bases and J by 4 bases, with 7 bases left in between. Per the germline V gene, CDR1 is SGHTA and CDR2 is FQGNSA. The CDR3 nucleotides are TGTGCCAGCAGCTTACAACAGGCAGATACGCAGTATTTT. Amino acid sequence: CASSLQQADTQYF.

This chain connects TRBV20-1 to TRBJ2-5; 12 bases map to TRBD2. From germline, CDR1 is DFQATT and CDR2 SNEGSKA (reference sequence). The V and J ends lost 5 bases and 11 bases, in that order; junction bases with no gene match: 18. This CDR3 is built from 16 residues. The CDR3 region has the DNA TGCAGTGCTCGACCTAGCGGGGGGGCTTCCTACAATGAGCAGTACTTC. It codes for CSARPSGGASYNEQYF.

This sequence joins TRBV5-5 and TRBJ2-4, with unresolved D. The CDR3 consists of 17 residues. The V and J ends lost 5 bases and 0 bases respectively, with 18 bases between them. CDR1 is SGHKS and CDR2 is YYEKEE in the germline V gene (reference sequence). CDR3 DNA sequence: TGTGCCAGCAGGCCAACAGAGACGGATATAGCCAAAAACATTCAGTACTTC. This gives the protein CASRPTETDIAKNIQYF.

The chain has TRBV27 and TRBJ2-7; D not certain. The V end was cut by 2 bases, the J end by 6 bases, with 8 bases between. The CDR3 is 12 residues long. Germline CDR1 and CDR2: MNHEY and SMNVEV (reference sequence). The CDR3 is CASSLIGSEQYF. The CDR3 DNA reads TGTGCCAGCAGTTTAATAGGGTCCGAGCAGTACTTC.

Here the CDR3 reads CASSSNAGELFF. In DNA form, the CDR3 reads TGTGCCAGCAGCTCGAATGCCGGGGAGCTGTTTTTT. The V and J genes are TRBV7-9 and TRBJ2-2; D is unresolved. Trimming removed 4 bases from V and 6 bases from J, with 6 bases in between. CDR1 SEHNR and CDR2 FQNEAQ come from the germline V gene (reference sequence). The CDR3 extends over 12 amino acids. Filled out from reference TRBV7-9 and TRBJ2-2, the complete variable domain reads DTGVSQNPRHKITKRGQNVTFRCDPISEHNRLYWYRQTLGQGPEFLTYFQNEAQLEKSRLLSDRFSAERPKGSFSTLEIQRTEQGDSAMYLCASSSNAGELFFGEGSRLTVL.

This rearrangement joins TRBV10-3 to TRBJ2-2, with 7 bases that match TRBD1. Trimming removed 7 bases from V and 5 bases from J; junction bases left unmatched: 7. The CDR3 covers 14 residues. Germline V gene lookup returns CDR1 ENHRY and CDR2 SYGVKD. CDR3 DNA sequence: TGTGCCATCACGCCAGACAGGGTAACCGGGGAGCTGTTTTTT. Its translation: CAITPDRVTGELFF.

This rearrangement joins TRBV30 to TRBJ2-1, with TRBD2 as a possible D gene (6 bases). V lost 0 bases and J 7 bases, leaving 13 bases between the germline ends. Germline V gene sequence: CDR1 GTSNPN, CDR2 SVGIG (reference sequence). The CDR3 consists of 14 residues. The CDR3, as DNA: TGTGCCTGGAGTGTACTAGCTGGCTCGAATGAGCAGTTCTTC. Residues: CAWSVLAGSNEQFF.

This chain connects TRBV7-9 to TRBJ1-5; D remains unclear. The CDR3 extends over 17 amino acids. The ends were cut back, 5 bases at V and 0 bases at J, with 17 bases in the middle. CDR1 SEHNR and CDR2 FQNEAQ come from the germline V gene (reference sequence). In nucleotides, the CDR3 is TGTGCCAGCAGCCTTGGCGGGCCCGGGCATAGCAATCAGCCCCAGCATTTT. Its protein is CASSLGGPGHSNQPQHF.

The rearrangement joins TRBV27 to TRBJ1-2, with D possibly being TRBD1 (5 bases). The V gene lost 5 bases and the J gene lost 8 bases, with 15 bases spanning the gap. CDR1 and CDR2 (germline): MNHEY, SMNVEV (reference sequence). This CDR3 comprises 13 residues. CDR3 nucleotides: TGTGCCAGCAGTCCGCGTCGGGGGGAGGGCTACACCTTC. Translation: CASSPRRGEGYTF.

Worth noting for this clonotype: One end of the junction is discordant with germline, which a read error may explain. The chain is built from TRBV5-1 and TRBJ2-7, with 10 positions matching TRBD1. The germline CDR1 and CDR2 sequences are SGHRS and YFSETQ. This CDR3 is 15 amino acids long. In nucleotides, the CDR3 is TGCGCCAGCAGCCAGGGACAGGGGACAGGGCACGAGCGGTACTTC. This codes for CASSQGQGTGHERYF.

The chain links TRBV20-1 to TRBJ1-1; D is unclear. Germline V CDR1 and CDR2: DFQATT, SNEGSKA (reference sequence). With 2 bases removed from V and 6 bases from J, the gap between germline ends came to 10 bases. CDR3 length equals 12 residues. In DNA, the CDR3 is TGCAGTGCTAGACAACTACTCCCTGAAGCTTTCTTT. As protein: CSARQLLPEAFF.

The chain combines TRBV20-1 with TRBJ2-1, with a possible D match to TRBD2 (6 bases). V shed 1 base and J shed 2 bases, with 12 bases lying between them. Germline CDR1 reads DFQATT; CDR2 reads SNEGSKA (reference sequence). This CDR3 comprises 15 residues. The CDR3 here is CSARATRGTYNEQFF. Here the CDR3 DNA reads TGCAGTGCTAGAGCGACGCGGGGAACCTACAATGAGCAGTTCTTC.

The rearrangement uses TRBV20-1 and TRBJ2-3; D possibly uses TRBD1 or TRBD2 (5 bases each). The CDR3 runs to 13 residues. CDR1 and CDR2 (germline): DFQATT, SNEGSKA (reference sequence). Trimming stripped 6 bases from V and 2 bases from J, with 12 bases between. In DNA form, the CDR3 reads TGCAGTGCCCTCTCGGGGACCACAGATACGCAGTATTTT. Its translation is CSALSGTTDTQYF.

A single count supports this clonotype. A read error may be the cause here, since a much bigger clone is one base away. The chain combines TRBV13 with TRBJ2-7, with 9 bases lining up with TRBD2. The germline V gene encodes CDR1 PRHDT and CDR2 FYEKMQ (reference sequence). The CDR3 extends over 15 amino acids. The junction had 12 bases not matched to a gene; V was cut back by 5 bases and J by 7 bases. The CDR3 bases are TGTGCCAGCAGCCCCGGACTAGCGTCAGCCAATGAGCAGTACTTC. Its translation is CASSPGLASANEQYF.

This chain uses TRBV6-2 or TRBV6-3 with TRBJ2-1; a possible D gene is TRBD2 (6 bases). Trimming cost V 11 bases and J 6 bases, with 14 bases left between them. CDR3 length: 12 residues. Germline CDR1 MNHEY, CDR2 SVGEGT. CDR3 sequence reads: CAGGTGGNEQFF. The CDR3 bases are TGTGCCGGCGGGACCGGCGGCAATGAGCAGTTCTTC.

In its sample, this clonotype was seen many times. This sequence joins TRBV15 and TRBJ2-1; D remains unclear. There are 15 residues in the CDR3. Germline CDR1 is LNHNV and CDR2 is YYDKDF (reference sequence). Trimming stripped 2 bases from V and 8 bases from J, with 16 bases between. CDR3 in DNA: TGTGCCACCAGCAGATACTTACTGGGCCGGGATGAGCAGTTCTTC. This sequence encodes CATSRYLLGRDEQFF.

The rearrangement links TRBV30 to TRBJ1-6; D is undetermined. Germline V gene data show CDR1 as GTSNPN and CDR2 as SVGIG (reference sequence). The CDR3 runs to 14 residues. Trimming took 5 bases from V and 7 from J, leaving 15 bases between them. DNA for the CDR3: TGTGCCTGGGGATCGGTTCAGCGAAATTCACCCCTCCACTTT. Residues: CAWGSVQRNSPLHF.

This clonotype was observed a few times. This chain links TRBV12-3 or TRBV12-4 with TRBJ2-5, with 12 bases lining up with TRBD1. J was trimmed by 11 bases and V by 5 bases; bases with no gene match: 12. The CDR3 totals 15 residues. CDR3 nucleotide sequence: TGTGCCAGCAGTCCTCTGGGACAGGGGGCTCATGAGCAGTACTTC. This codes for CASSPLGQGAHEQYF.

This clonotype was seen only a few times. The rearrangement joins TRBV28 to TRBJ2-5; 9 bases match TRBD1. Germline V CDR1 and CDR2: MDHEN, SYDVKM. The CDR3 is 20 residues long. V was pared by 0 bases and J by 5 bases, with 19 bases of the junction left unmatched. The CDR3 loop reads CASSLWELSNRGRVKETQYF. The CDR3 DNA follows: TGTGCCAGCAGTTTATGGGAACTCTCAAACAGGGGGCGCGTAAAGGAGACCCAGTACTTC.